The 9 T cell receptor beta chains listed next were all sequenced from one sample in a study of brain T cells in children with intractable seizures (dated by TCRdb to the early 2020s). The time point label on this specimen signifies: resected brain tissue, or blood drawn just prior to surgery. The library was made by the immunoSEQ multiplex PCR assay. TCRdb holds this immuneACCESS table with in-frame rearrangements only. Some clones are missing; in checked studies, unresolved V genes explain under half, and the rest has no known cause. This sample has tens of thousands of clones in its table, and roughly 94% of those were observed once. The ten largest clonotypes hold 5% to 7.5% of the sample. The sample was peripheral blood, taken at surgery. These receptors were obtained from a boy aged 5 to 17 with focal cortical dysplasia and intractable seizures.

This clone is a singleton in its sample. J is TRBJ1-1 and V is TRBV5-6, with 9 positions matching TRBD1. Germline CDR1 reads SGHDT; CDR2 reads YYEEEE. V shed 5 bases and J 1 base; nucleotides not matched to a gene: 6. The CDR3 spans 15 residues. CDR3 loop: CASRPPGQGNTEAFF. CDR3 in DNA: TGTGCCAGCAGACCACCGGGACAGGGGAACACTGAAGCTTTCTTT.

The CDR3 reads CASSEEAGGGNTEAFF. The CDR3 nucleotides are TGTGCCAGCAGTGAGGAAGCGGGGGGCGGGAACACTGAAGCTTTCTTT. This chain uses TRBV6-1 with TRBJ1-1; tentative D call: TRBD1 (6 bases). V gave up 3 bases and J gave up 1 base, with 15 bases separating them. This CDR3 region has 16 residues. CDR1 and CDR2 (germline): MNHNS, SASEGT.

The gene calls are TRBV6-1 and TRBJ2-3; 11 bases are a match to TRBD2. V dropped 4 bases and J dropped 6; count of bases not matched to a gene: 21. Per germline, CDR1 MNHNS and CDR2 SASEGT. The length of the CDR3 is 20 residues. Here the CDR3 reads CASSGPGLAALKNFWDTQYF. The CDR3 DNA sequence: TGTGCCAGCAGTGGACCGGGACTAGCGGCTCTCAAGAACTTCTGGGATACGCAGTATTTT.

The rearrangement uses TRBV5-1 and TRBJ2-2; 7 bases match TRBD1. The CDR3 has 14 amino acids. Unmatched junction bases numbered 6, after V lost 4 bases and J lost 6 bases. Germline CDR1 is SGHRS and CDR2 is YFSETQ. CDR3: CASSRTGPAGELFF. The CDR3 DNA sequence: TGCGCCAGCAGCCGGACAGGACCGGCCGGGGAGCTGTTTTTT. Looking up the rest from reference TRBV5-1 and TRBJ2-2 gives the full variable domain: KAGVTQTPRYLIKTRGQQVTLSCSPISGHRSVSWYQQTPGQGLQFLFEYFSETQRNKGNFPGRFSGRQFSNSRSEMNVSTLELGDSALYLCASSRTGPAGELFFGEGSRLTVL.

V usage is TRBV6-4 and J usage is TRBJ2-3; D is undetermined. CDR1 MRHNA and CDR2 SNTAGT come from the germline V gene. V shed 6 bases and J shed 10 bases, with 17 bases lying between them. This CDR3 spans 13 amino acids. CDR3 residues: CASRETSRTAQYF. The CDR3 region has the DNA TGTGCCAGCAGGGAAACCTCTAGAACCGCGCAGTATTTT.

The rearrangement links TRBV12-5 to TRBJ2-7; no reliable D call. The CDR3 has 14 amino acids. Per the germline V gene, CDR1 is LGHNT and CDR2 is FRNRAP. V was pared by 4 bases and J by 6 bases, with 16 bases between. CDR3: CASGSTWLISEQYF. The CDR3 DNA reads TGTGCTAGTGGTTCTACCTGGCTCATTAGCGAGCAGTACTTC.

The chain recombines TRBV28 with TRBJ2-1; D possibly uses TRBD1 or TRBD2 (5 bases each). The CDR3 runs to 16 residues. Germline CDR1 is MDHEN and CDR2 is SYDVKM. Between the trimmed V and J ends, which lost 5 bases and 3 bases, there was a span of 17 bases. For the CDR3, the DNA is TGTGCCAGCAGTGCCGGGACCTCGGAATTCTACAATGAGCAGTTCTTC. Protein sequence: CASSAGTSEFYNEQFF.

This sequence joins TRBV19 and TRBJ2-7, with unresolved D. CDR1 is LNHDA, CDR2 SQIVND, per germline (reference sequence). There are 16 residues in the CDR3. V was shortened by 0 bases and J by 0 bases, with 12 bases between the two germline ends. The CDR3 DNA is TGTGCCAGTAGTATAGATGCGACAAAGAGCTCCTACGAGCAGTACTTC. Its protein is CASSIDATKSSYEQYF. The full variable domain, in which reference TRBV19 and TRBJ2-7 provide the parts outside the CDR3, is DGGITQSPKYLFRKEGQNVTLSCEQNLNHDAMYWYRQDPGQGLRLIYYSQIVNDFQKGDIAEGYSVSREKKESFPLTVTSAQKNPTAFYLCASSIDATKSSYEQYFGPGTRLTVT.

The V gene is TRBV30, the J gene TRBJ1-3; D is unclear. V dropped 5 bases and J dropped 4 bases, with 9 bases sitting between them. Germline assignment: CDR1 GTSNPN and CDR2 SVGIG (reference sequence). The CDR3 contains 12 residues. CDR3 sequence reads: CAWSLSGNTIYF. CDR3 sequence (DNA): TGTGCCTGGTCCCTTTCGGGAAACACCATATATTTT.